Detailed here is one T cell receptor (beta chain). Its antigen is undetermined. Germline values: CDR1 MNHNY, CDR2 SVGAGI (reference sequence). Trimming at V came to 6 bases and at J to 5 bases, leaving 14 bases not matched to a gene. There are 16 residues in the CDR3. The protocol was immunoSEQ multiplex PCR, while the TCRdb copy is restricted to in-frame clones and leaves out a portion. The sample shows about 160,000 clones, under 95% of them seen only once. The data belong to a study of T cell responses to AZD1222 COVID-19 vaccine. Study-wide results and limits: Seropositivity was recorded at baseline in only a handful of AZD1222 recipients. Two AZD1222 administrations were followed by greater Spike-specific TCR breadth and depth. Donors were largely white British and mainly female; clonal diversity was possibly underestimated. It was only after the peak T cell response that any repertoires were sampled.

V and J are TRBV6-6 and TRBJ1-1; TRBD1 matches 8 bases. The sequenced sample was peripheral blood, obtained on day 0 of MenACWY control vaccination. The clonotype originates from an adult in good health. The CDR3 here is CASRDRAGGPRTEAFF. The CDR3 DNA reads TGTGCCAGCAGGGACAGGGCAGGGGGCCCGAGGACTGAAGCTTTCTTT.